Listed below are T cell receptor beta chains from one sample, sequenced in a study of blood T cell repertoires in COVID-19. Clones were read by immunoSEQ multiplex PCR, and TCRdb kept only the in-frame ones, dropping some. In the table there are under 350,000 clones, 85% to 90% of which are singletons. The sequenced material came from PBMCs or T cells enriched from blood (not recorded which). The receptors shown here come from a man younger than 40 who had recovered from COVID-19. CDR3s include the opening cysteine and the closing phenylalanine or tryptophan.

j_call,v_call,cdr3_aa
TRBJ1-5,TRBV2,CASSVEVFQPQHF
TRBJ2-7,TRBV5-6,CASSLREGLWYEQYF
TRBJ1-6,TRBV27,CASSSRQSYNSPLHF
TRBJ1-2,TRBV12-3/TRBV12-4,CASNIHTDWGYTF
TRBJ2-7,TRBV7-6,CASSLTPTTYEQYF
TRBJ2-3,TRBV7-9,CASSSPGQNTQYF
TRBJ1-5,TRBV12-3/TRBV12-4,CASSFGGQPQHF
TRBJ1-1,TRBV10-3,CASRYRGQGTEAFF
TRBJ2-7,TRBV7-9,CASSGNGGGVYEQYF
TRBJ2-1,TRBV10-2,CASLDTSAHNEQFF
TRBJ2-5,TRBV11-2,CASSLEGRGETQYF